The next 5 T cell receptor beta chains were all read from a single sample in a study of blood T cell repertoires in COVID-19 (dated by TCRdb to about 2020). Libraries were prepared through the immunoSEQ multiplex PCR assay. Sourced from immuneACCESS, this table was stored by TCRdb with only in-frame sequences that have V and J called. A share of the clones is absent; for the studies checked, an unresolved V gene accounts for under half, and the remainder has no known explanation. In all, the sample holds 200,000 to 250,000 clones, and about 80% of those were seen once. 1.5% to 2% of the sample comes from the top ten. Sequencing used peripheral blood. The receptors were gathered from a woman aged 80 or older with acute or convalescent COVID-19.

The V call is TRBV5-1, the J call TRBJ1-1; 9 bases are a match to TRBD1. Germline V CDR1 and CDR2: SGHRS, YFSETQ. The CDR3 has 15 amino acids. The J segment lost 10 bases and the V segment lost 8 bases, leaving 18 bases of the junction unmatched. The CDR3 nucleotides are TGCGCCAGTAATCCGGGACAGGGATTCACGATGGGAGCTTTCTTT. As protein: CASNPGQGFTMGAFF.

The chain employs TRBV11-1 and TRBJ2-5; tentative D call: TRBD1 (6 bases). CDR3 length equals 14 residues. CDR1 SGHAT and CDR2 FQDESV come from the germline V gene (reference sequence). V was shortened by 5 bases and J by 5 bases, with 15 bases between the two germline ends. The CDR3 sequence: CASSHWTEKETQYF. The DNA of the CDR3 is TGTGCCAGCAGCCACTGGACAGAGAAGGAGACCCAGTACTTC.

V is TRBV5-1 and J is TRBJ2-5; D is perhaps TRBD1 (6 bases). V was shortened by 4 bases and J by 5 bases, with 12 bases between the two germline ends. This CDR3 region has 13 residues. Germline V gene data show CDR1 as SGHRS and CDR2 as YFSETQ. CDR3 loop: CASSPTGLETQYF. The DNA of the CDR3 is TGCGCCAGCAGCCCCACAGGGTTGGAGACCCAGTACTTC.

The rearrangement links TRBV18 to TRBJ2-2, with D possibly matching TRBD2 (5 bases). V dropped 8 bases and J dropped 7 bases, with 14 bases sitting between them. Germline CDR1 and CDR2: KGHSH and LQKENI. This CDR3 has 13 residues. The CDR3 here is CASRTVEGGELFF. In DNA, the CDR3 is TGTGCCAGCCGGACCGTTGAGGGCGGGGAGCTGTTTTTT.

The chain carries TRBV30 and TRBJ1-2, with 7 positions matching TRBD1. Losses at the gene ends were 0 bases for V and 8 bases for J; bases not matched to a gene: 6. Germline assignment: CDR1 GTSNPN and CDR2 SVGIG (reference sequence). The CDR3 length is 13 residues. The CDR3 DNA sequence: TGTGCCTGGAGTGTTGGACAGGCGGAGGGCTACACCTTC. Translating it yields CAWSVGQAEGYTF. Filled out from reference TRBV30 and TRBJ1-2, the complete variable domain reads SQTIHQWPATLVQPVGSPLSLECTVEGTSNPNLYWYRQAAGRGLQLLFYSVGIGQISSEVPQNLSASRPQDRQFILSSKKLLLSDSGFYLCAWSVGQAEGYTFGSGTRLTVV.